This T cell receptor beta chain originates from a study of cytomegalovirus exposure and HLA in healthy donors. The PCR used 60 Vbeta and 13 Jbeta primers. The method was immunoSEQ multiplex PCR; TCRdb's version includes in-frame clones alone and lacks a portion of them. Among 130,000 to 150,000 clones listed, 75% to 80% were seen once. V shed 6 bases and J shed 7 bases, with 13 bases lying between them. The germline V gene encodes CDR1 MNHNY and CDR2 SVGAGI (reference sequence). The CDR3 is made up of 13 amino acids. The rearrangement joins TRBV6-6 to TRBJ2-1, with D perhaps TRBD2 (5 bases). This TCR came from a man aged 35 to 55 in good health and CMV-seropositive. The source material was PBMCs. DNA for the CDR3: TGTGCCAGCAGGAACCCAGGCGGGAATGAGCAGTTCTTC. Residues: CASRNPGGNEQFF.